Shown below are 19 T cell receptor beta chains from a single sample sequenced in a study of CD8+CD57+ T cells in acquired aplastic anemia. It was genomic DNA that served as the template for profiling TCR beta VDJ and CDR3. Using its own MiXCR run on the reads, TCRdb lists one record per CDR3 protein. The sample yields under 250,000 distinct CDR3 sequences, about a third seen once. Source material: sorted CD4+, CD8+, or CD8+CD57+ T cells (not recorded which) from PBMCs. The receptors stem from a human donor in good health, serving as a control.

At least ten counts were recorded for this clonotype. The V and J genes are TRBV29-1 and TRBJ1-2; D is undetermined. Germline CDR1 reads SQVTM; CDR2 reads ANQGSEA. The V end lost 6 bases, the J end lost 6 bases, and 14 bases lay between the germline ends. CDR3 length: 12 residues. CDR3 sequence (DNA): TGCAGCGTACGGGTTCTGGGTGATGGCTACACCTTC. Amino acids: CSVRVLGDGYTF.

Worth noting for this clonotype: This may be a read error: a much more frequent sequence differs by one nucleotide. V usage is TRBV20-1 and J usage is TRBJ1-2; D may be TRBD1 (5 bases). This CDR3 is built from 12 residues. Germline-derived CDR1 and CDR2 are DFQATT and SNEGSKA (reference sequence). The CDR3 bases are TGCAGTGCCGCATCTACAGGTCATGGCTGCACCTTC. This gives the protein CSAASTGHGCTF.

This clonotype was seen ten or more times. Here the CDR3 reads CASRSDFQGANTEAFF. The CDR3 DNA follows: TGTGCCAGCAGATCAGACTTCCAGGGGGCGAACACTGAAGCTTTCTTT. The chain employs TRBV11-3 and TRBJ1-1; 8 bases align to TRBD1. CDR3 length: 16 amino acids. The ends lost 6 bases at V and 1 base at J; junction bases unmatched: 10. Looked up from germline, CDR1 is SGHNT and CDR2 is YENEEA.

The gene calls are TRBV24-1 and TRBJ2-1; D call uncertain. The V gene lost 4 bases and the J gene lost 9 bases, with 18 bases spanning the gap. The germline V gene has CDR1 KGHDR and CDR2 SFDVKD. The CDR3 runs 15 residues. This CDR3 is CATSDPVSMVSEQFF. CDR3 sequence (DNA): TGTGCCACCAGTGACCCCGTTTCGATGGTTAGTGAGCAGTTCTTC.

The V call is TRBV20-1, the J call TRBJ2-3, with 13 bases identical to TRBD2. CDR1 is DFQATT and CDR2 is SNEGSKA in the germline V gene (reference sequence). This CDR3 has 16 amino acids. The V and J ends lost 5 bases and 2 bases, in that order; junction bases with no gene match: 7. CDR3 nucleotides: TGCAGTGCTCATACTAGCGGGGGGGGTACCACAGATACGCAGTATTTT. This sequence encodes CSAHTSGGGTTDTQYF.

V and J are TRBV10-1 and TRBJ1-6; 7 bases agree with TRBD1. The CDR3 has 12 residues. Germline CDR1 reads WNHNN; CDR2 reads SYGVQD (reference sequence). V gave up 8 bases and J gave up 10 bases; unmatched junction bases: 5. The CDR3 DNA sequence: TGCGCCAGCGGGGACAGTCGATCACCCCTCCACTTT. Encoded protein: CASGDSRSPLHF.

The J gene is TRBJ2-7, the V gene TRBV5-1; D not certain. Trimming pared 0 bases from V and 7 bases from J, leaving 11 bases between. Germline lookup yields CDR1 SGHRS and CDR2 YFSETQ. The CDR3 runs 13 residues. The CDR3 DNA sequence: TGCGCCAGCAGCTTGGGAACAGAAGAGGAGCAGTACTTC. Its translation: CASSLGTEEEQYF.

CDR3 loop: CASSETIGRLCSGNTIYF. For the CDR3, the DNA is TGCGCCAGCAGTGAGACGATCGGGAGGCTGTGCTCTGGAAACACCATATATTTT. The chain joins TRBV10-1 to TRBJ1-3, with D unresolved. V was pared by 2 bases and J by 0 bases, with 17 bases between. Germline values: CDR1 WNHNN, CDR2 SYGVQD (reference sequence). The CDR3 is 18 amino acids.

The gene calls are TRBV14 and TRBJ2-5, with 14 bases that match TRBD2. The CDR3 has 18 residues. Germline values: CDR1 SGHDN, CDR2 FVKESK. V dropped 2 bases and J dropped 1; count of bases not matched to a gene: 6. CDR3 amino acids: CASSQMGLAGVFQETQYF. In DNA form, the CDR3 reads TGTGCCAGCAGCCAAATGGGACTAGCGGGGGTGTTCCAAGAGACCCAGTACTTC.

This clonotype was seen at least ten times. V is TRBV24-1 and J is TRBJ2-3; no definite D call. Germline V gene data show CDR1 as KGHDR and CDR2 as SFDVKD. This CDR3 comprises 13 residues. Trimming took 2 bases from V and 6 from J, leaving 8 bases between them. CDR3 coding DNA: TGTGCCACCAGTGATTCAACTCCTGATACGCAGTATTTT. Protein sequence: CATSDSTPDTQYF.

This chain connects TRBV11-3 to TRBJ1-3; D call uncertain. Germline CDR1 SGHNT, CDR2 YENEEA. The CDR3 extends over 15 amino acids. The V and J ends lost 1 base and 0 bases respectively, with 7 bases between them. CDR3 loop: CASSLAGGSGNTIYF. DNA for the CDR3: TGTGCCAGCAGCTTAGCCGGCGGCTCTGGAAACACCATATATTTT.

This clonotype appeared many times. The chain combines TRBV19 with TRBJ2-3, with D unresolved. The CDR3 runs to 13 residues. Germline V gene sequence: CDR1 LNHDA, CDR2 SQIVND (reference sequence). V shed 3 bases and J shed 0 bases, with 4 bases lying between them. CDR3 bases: TGTGCCAGTAGTATCCCTAGCACAGATACGCAGTATTTT. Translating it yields CASSIPSTDTQYF.

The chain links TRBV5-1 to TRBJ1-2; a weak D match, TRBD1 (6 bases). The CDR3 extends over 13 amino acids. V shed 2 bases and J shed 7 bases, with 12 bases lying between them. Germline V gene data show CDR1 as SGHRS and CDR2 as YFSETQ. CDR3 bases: TGCGCCAGCAGCTTATACAGGGCAGGTGGCTACACCTTC. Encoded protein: CASSLYRAGGYTF.

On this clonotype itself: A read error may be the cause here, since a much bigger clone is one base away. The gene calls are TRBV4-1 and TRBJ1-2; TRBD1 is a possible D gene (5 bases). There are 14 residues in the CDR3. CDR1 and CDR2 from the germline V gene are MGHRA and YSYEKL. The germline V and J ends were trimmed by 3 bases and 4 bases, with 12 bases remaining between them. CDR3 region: CASSQPDRSYGYTF. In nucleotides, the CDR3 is TGCGCCAGCAGCCAGCCCGACAGAAGCTATGGCTACACCTTC.

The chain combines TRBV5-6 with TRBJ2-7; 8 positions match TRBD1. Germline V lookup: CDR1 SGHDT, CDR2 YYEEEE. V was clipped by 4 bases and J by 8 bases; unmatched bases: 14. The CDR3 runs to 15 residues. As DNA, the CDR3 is TGTGCCAGCAGCCTAGATGTCGGGACAGGCCGGAAGCAGTACTTC. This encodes CASSLDVGTGRKQYF.

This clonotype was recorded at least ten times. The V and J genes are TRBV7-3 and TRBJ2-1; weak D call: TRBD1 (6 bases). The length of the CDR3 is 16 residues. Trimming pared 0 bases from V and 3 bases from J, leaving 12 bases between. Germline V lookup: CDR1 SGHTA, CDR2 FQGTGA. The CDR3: CASSLTAGALYNEQFF. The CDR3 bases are TGTGCCAGCAGCTTAACGGCAGGGGCCCTCTACAATGAGCAGTTCTTC. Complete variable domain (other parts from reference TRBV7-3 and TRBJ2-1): GAGVSQTPSNKVTEKGKYVELRCDPISGHTALYWYRQSLGQGPEFLIYFQGTGAADDSGLPNDRFFAVRPEGSVSTLKIQRTERGDSAVYLCASSLTAGALYNEQFFGPGTRLTVL.

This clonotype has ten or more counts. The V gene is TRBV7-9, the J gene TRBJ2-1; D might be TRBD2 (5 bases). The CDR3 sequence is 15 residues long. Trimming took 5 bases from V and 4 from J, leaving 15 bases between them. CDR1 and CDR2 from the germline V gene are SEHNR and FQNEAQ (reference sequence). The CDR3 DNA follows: TGTGCCAGCAGCATAAAAGGACTCCATTACAATGAGCAGTTCTTC. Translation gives CASSIKGLHYNEQFF.

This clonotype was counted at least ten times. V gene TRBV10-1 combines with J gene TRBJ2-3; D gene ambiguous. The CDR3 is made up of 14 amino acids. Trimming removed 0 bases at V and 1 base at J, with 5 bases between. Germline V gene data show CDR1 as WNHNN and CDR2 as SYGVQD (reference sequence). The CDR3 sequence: CASSESTGTDTQYF. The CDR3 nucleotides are TGCGCCAGCAGTGAGTCCACAGGCACAGATACGCAGTATTTT.

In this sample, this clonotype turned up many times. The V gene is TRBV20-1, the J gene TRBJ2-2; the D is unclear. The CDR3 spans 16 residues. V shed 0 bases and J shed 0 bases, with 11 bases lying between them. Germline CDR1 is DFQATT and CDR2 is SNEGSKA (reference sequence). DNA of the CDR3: TGCAGTGCTAGAGATGTACAGCAGTCGAACACCGGGGAGCTGTTTTTT. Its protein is CSARDVQQSNTGELFF.